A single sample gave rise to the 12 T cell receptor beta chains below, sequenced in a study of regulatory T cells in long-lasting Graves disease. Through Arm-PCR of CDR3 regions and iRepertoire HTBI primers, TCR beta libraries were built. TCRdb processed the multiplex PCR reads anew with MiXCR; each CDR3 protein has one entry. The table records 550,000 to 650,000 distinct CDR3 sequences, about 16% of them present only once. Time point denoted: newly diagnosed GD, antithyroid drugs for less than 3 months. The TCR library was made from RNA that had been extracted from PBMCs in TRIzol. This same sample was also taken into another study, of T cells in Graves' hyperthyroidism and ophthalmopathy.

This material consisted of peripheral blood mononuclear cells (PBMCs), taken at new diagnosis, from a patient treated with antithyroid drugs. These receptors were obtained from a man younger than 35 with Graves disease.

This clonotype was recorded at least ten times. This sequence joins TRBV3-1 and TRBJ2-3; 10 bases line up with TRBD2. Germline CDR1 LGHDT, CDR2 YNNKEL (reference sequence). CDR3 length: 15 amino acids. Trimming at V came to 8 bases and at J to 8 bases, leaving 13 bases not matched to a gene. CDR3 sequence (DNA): TGTGCCAGCCGGTCAACTAGCGGGACGGCTACTACGCAGTATTTT. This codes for CASRSTSGTATTQYF.

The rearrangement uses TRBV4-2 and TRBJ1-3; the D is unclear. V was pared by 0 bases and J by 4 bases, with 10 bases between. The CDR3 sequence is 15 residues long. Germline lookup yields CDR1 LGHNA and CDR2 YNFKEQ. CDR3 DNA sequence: TGTGCCAGCAGCCAAGATGGAATCCAAGGAAACACCATATATTTT. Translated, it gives CASSQDGIQGNTIYF.

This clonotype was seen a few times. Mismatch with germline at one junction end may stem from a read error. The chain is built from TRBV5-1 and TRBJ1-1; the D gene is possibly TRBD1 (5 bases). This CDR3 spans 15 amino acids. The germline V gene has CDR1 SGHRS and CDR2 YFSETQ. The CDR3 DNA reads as TGTGCCAGCAGCAAGGGGATGACGATTGGGCTTGAAGCTTTCTTT. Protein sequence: CASSKGMTIGLEAFF. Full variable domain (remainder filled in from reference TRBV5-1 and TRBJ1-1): KAGVTQTPRYLIKTRGQQVTLSCSPISGHRSVSWYQQTPGQGLQFLFEYFSETQRNKGNFPGRFSGRQFSNSRSEMNVSTLELGDSALYLCASSKGMTIGLEAFFGQGTRLTVV.

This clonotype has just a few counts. The CDR3 protein is CASSQEAGRQETQYF. CDR3 nucleotide sequence: TGTGCCAGCAGCCAAGAGGCGGGACGCCAAGAGACCCAGTACTTC. The chain combines TRBV4-2 with TRBJ2-5; tentative D call: TRBD2 (6 bases). The germline V gene has CDR1 LGHNA and CDR2 YNFKEQ. The V end was cut by 0 bases, the J end by 1 base, with 9 bases between. The CDR3 extends over 15 amino acids.

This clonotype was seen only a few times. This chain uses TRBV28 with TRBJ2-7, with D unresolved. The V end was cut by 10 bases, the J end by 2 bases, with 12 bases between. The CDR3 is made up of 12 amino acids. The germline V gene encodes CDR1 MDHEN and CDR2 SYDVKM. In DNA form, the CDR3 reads TGTGCCACCAACTCGGGTGCCTACGAGCAGTACTTC. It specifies CATNSGAYEQYF.

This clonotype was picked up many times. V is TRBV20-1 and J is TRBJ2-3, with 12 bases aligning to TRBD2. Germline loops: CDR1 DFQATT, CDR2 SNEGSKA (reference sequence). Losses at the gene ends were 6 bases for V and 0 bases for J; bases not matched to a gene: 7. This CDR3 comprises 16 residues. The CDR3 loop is CSAAASGGASTDTQYF. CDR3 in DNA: TGCAGTGCCGCCGCTAGCGGGGGGGCTAGCACAGATACGCAGTATTTT.

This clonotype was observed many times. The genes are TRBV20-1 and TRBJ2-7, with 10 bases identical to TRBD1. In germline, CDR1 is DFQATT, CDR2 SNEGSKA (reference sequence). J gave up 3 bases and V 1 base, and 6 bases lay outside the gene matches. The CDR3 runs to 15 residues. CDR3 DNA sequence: TGCAGTGCTAGAGTTACCAGGACAGGGGGCTACGAGCAGTACTTC. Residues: CSARVTRTGGYEQYF.

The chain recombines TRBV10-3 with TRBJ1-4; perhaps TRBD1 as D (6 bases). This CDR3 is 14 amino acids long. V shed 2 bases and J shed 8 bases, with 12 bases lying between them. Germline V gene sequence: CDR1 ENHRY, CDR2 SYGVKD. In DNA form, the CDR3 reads TGTGCCATCAGTGAGACCCGGGACAACGAAAAACTGTTTTTT. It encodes CAISETRDNEKLFF.

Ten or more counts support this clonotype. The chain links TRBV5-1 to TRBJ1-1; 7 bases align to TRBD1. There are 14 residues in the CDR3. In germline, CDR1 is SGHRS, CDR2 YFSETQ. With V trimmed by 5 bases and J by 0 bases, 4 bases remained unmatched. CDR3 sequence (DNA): TGCGCCAGCAGACGGGGACAGATGAACACTGAAGCTTTCTTT. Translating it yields CASRRGQMNTEAFF.

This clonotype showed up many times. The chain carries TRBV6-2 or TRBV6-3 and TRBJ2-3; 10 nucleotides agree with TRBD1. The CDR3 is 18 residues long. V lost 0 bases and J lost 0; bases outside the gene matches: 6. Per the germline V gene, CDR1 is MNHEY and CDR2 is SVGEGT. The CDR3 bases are TGTGCCAGCAGTTACTCGATGGGACAGGGGTCTAGCACAGATACGCAGTATTTT. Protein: CASSYSMGQGSSTDTQYF.

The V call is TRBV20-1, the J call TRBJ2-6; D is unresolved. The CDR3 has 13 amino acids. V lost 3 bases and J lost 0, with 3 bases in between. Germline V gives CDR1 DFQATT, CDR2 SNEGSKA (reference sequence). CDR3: CSASDSGANVLTF. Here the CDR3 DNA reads TGCAGTGCTAGCGACTCTGGGGCCAACGTCCTGACTTTC.

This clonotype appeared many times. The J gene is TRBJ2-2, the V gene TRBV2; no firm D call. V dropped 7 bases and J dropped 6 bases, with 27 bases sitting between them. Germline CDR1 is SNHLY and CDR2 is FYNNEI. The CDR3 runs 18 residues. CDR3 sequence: CASTLPAWDEANSGELFF. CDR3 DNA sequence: TGTGCCAGCACCCTCCCAGCGTGGGATGAAGCCAACTCCGGGGAGCTGTTTTTT.